This T cell receptor beta chain was identified in a study of T cell changes during pregnancy in multiple sclerosis. This CDR3 comprises 15 residues. Germline assignment: CDR1 GTSNPN and CDR2 SVGIG (reference sequence). The ends were cut back, 2 bases at V and 0 bases at J, with 8 bases in the middle. Data came from immunoSEQ multiplex PCR; TCRdb stores just in-frame clones and leaves some out. The table includes 70,000 to 100,000 clones, approximately 95% detected once. The sequencing used peripheral blood, collected in the first trimester of pregnancy. The TCR sequence derives from a female donor with multiple sclerosis, enrolled in a pregnancy study. The genes are TRBV30 and TRBJ1-6; no clear D gene. CDR3 bases: TGTGCCTGGAGTCCGATTAGCTCCTATAATTCACCCCTCCACTTT. Residues: CAWSPISSYNSPLHF.